This T cell receptor beta chain came from a study of CD8+ T cells in alopecia areata. Study-wide context: A regimen of oral tofacitinib, 5 to 10 mg twice daily, was given to treated patients.

cDNA serving as the sequencing template came from extracted, reverse transcribed RNA. Using immunoSEQ multiplex PCR, the repertoire was profiled, and TCRdb retains in-frame clones only, with some absent. The sample records over 15,000 clones, about three fifths being singletons. Alopecia areata patients provided lesional scalp punch biopsies and peripheral blood. The TCR comes from a human donor with alopecia areata. Sequenced input: skin.

CDR3 protein: CASSYGGGTEAFF. The CDR3 bases are TGTGCCAGCAGTTACGGAGGGGGCACTGAAGCTTTCTTT. The chain combines TRBV6-5 with TRBJ1-1, with D maybe TRBD1 (6 bases). V lost 2 bases to trimming and J lost 4 bases, with 8 bases between them. Germline values: CDR1 MNHEY, CDR2 SVGAGI. This CDR3 comprises 13 residues.